This paragraph reports one T cell receptor beta chain. This table comes from immunoSEQ multiplex PCR, and its TCRdb copy is limited to in-frame clones, with some not included. The table lists roughly 190,000 clones, about 95% of them singletons. V gave up 7 bases and J gave up 7 bases, with 14 bases separating them. In germline, CDR1 is GTSNPN, CDR2 SVGIG (reference sequence). The CDR3 is made up of 13 amino acids. The data originate from a study of blood T cell repertoires in COVID-19. The sequence derives from a young man with COVID-19, enrolled during active disease. This chain joins TRBV30 and TRBJ1-6; D is perhaps TRBD1 (5 bases). Sequenced material: peripheral blood. The CDR3: CASTDSSNSPLHF. The CDR3 nucleotides are TGTGCCTCAACAGACAGCTCCAATTCACCCCTCCACTTT.